This TCR beta chain was identified during a study of blood T cell repertoires in COVID-19. At the level of the study: Sites in the United States, Italy and Spain provided acute and convalescent COVID-19 samples.

This CDR3 has 13 amino acids. The J segment lost 6 bases and the V segment lost 2 bases, leaving 1 base of the junction unmatched. Germline V lookup: CDR1 MNHEY, CDR2 SVGAGI. In the original processing: Scientists estimated how many nucleated cells there were by amplifying reference gene primers. Only in-frame clones appear in the TCRdb table, and some are missing; sequencing was by immunoSEQ multiplex PCR. The V and J calls and clone size are taken from that table; D and trimming were inferred from the DNA. Among under 300,000 clones, around nine tenths were seen once, and the ten largest hold under 2.5%.

V usage is TRBV6-5 and J usage is TRBJ1-2; 9 bases are shared with TRBD1. Material for sequencing was peripheral blood. The TCR originated in a middle-aged woman who had recovered from COVID-19. In nucleotides, the CDR3 is TGTGCCAGCAGTTACCGACAGGGGGATGGCTACACCTTC. Translation: CASSYRQGDGYTF.